One sample yielded the 21 T cell receptor beta chains listed below, sequenced in a study of identical twins. TCRdb re-derived calls from the 5' RACE reads in MiXCR, one entry per CDR3 protein. The profile shows 120,000 to 150,000 distinct CDR3 sequences, roughly 3.5% of them singletons. The sequencing input was memory T cells sorted from blood. All receptors derive from a man younger than 30 in good health.

This clonotype was detected many times. One end of the junction does not line up with germline, which may come from a read error. The J gene is TRBJ2-1, the V gene TRBV12-3 or TRBV12-4; 10 bases match TRBD2. The CDR3 runs 15 residues. The CDR3 loop reads CASRLGLAGVGEQFF. The CDR3 DNA is TGTGCCAGCAGATTAGGGCTAGCGGGAGTTGGAGAGCAGTTCTTC.

This clonotype has ten or more counts. The chain carries TRBV20-1 and TRBJ1-1, with 7 bases aligning to TRBD1. The germline V gene has CDR1 DFQATT and CDR2 SNEGSKA (reference sequence). The CDR3 covers 11 residues. Trimming removed 7 bases from V and 7 bases from J; junction bases left unmatched: 6. This CDR3 is CSGTGDVEAFF. The CDR3 coding sequence is TGCAGTGGAACAGGGGATGTTGAAGCTTTCTTT.

Notes on this clonotype: A much larger clone lies one base from this, so it may be a read error. This chain connects TRBV7-6 to TRBJ2-7; 11 positions agree with TRBD2. CDR1 and CDR2 (germline): SGHVS, FNYEAQ. V dropped 3 bases and J dropped 3; count of bases not matched to a gene: 4. This CDR3 spans 15 amino acids. The CDR3 DNA sequence: TGTGCCAGCAGCTTTGCCGGGACTAGCGGCTACGAGCAGTACTTC. As protein: CASSFAGTSGYEQYF.

There are many counts of this clonotype. The chain combines TRBV18 with TRBJ2-7; D remains unclear. The CDR3 sequence is 13 residues long. CDR1 is KGHSH and CDR2 is LQKENI in the germline V gene. Trimming pared 3 bases from V and 4 bases from J, leaving 10 bases between. The CDR3: CASSPTRTYEQYF. DNA for the CDR3: TGTGCCAGCTCACCCACCAGAACGTACGAGCAGTACTTC.

This clonotype showed up many times. This chain joins TRBV20-1 and TRBJ2-1; D is possibly TRBD1 (7 bases). The length of the CDR3 is 15 residues. Trimming stripped 4 bases from V and 4 bases from J, with 17 bases between. The V gene's germline CDR1 is DFQATT and CDR2 SNEGSKA (reference sequence). CDR3 loop: CSATTVRGDYNEQFF. The CDR3 coding sequence is TGCAGTGCTACAACGGTCAGGGGGGATTACAATGAGCAGTTCTTC.

The table lists this clonotype with many counts. This chain uses TRBV20-1 with TRBJ1-2; 7 bases are a match to TRBD1. The V and J ends lost 5 bases and 8 bases, in that order; junction bases with no gene match: 8. CDR1 and CDR2 (germline): DFQATT, SNEGSKA (reference sequence). The CDR3 is 12 amino acids. CDR3 residues: CSALRQGGGYTF. The CDR3 nucleotides are TGCAGTGCTTTAAGACAGGGAGGAGGCTACACCTTC.

This clonotype showed up many times. The chain recombines TRBV28 with TRBJ1-5; D gene unclear. This CDR3 has 17 residues. The V and J ends lost 5 bases and 0 bases respectively, with 17 bases between them. Per germline, CDR1 MDHEN and CDR2 SYDVKM. The CDR3 spells CASSPPLTSHSNQPQHF. Written as DNA, the CDR3 is TGTGCCAGCAGTCCCCCTCTCACAAGTCATAGCAATCAGCCCCAGCATTTT.

This clonotype was recorded at least ten times. The chain uses TRBV7-2 and TRBJ2-7; 11 nucleotides line up with TRBD1. V lost 4 bases and J lost 3; bases outside the gene matches: 5. Germline-derived CDR1 and CDR2 are SGHTA and FQGNSA. CDR3 length: 15 residues. CDR3 sequence (DNA): TGTGCCAGCAGCTCTACCGGGACAGGGGGCTACGAGCAGTACTTC. This encodes CASSSTGTGGYEQYF.

As concerns this clonotype: A much larger clone differs by one base, so this may be a read error. Here the CDR3 DNA reads TGCGCCAGCAGCACAAGCGGGACGGGCACAGATACGCAGTATTTT. Residues: CASSTSGTGTDTQYF. The chain links TRBV5-1 to TRBJ2-3; 7 nucleotides align to TRBD2. With V trimmed by 4 bases and J by 1 base, 6 bases remained unmatched. The V gene's germline CDR1 is SGHRS and CDR2 YFSETQ. The length of the CDR3 is 15 residues. The entire variable domain, with the rest obtained from reference TRBV5-1 and TRBJ2-3, is as follows: KAGVTQTPRYLIKTRGQQVTLSCSPISGHRSVSWYQQTPGQGLQFLFEYFSETQRNKGNFPGRFSGRQFSNSRSEMNVSTLELGDSALYLCASSTSGTGTDTQYFGPGTRLTVL.

This clonotype was counted at least ten times. The conserved phenylalanine or tryptophan normally closing the CDR3 is absent here, so this likely arose from a read error. Because the CDR3's place on the DNA is in doubt, the DNA is left out and the CDR3 is given as listed by TCRdb. The chain joins TRBV2 to TRBJ2-4; the table's D call, TRBD2, was not checked against the DNA. Germline CDR1 reads SNHLY; CDR2 reads FYNNEI. The CDR3 length equals 11 residues, ends included. CDR3 amino acids: CASSRRLAGGI.

This clonotype was seen many times. The rearrangement uses TRBV5-1 and TRBJ2-1; 9 nucleotides align to TRBD1. The length of the CDR3 is 15 residues. The germline V gene encodes CDR1 SGHRS and CDR2 YFSETQ. V was clipped by 3 bases and J by 6 bases; unmatched bases: 7. The chain's CDR3 is CASSSTGGRSNEQFF. The CDR3 DNA reads TGCGCCAGCAGCTCGACAGGGGGTCGGTCCAATGAGCAGTTCTTC.

The sample holds many counts of this clonotype. The J gene is TRBJ2-3, the V gene TRBV28, with TRBD2 matching 13 bases. After removal of 6 bases from V and 7 bases from J, the junction contained 19 bases not matched to a gene. The CDR3 has 19 residues. CDR1 and CDR2 (germline): MDHEN, SYDVKM. DNA of the CDR3: TGTGCCAGCAGAGCGCGTCGGACTAGCGGGAGAGGAGTGGGGAATACGCAGTATTTT. Amino acid sequence: CASRARRTSGRGVGNTQYF.

This clonotype has a count of ten or more. The chain couples TRBV6-6 to TRBJ2-5, with D possibly matching TRBD1 (5 bases). CDR3 length: 13 residues. Looked up from germline, CDR1 is MNHNY and CDR2 is SVGAGI (reference sequence). V shed 7 bases and J shed 5 bases, with 14 bases lying between them. CDR3 DNA sequence: TGTGCCAGCACAAACCCACCAGGGGAGACCCAGTACTTC. Its protein product is CASTNPPGETQYF.

This clonotype was seen ten or more times. The V gene is TRBV5-1, the J gene TRBJ1-4, with a tentative D call TRBD1 (6 bases). Germline V gene lookup returns CDR1 SGHRS and CDR2 YFSETQ. The CDR3 consists of 15 residues. V dropped 2 bases and J dropped 0 bases, with 8 bases sitting between them. The CDR3 bases are TGCGCCAGCAGCTTTGGACAGCCAACTAATGAAAAACTGTTTTTT. Its protein product is CASSFGQPTNEKLFF.

This clonotype was picked up many times. The chain combines TRBV6-5 with TRBJ2-5; 9 nucleotides agree with TRBD1. Germline CDR1 reads MNHEY; CDR2 reads SVGAGI. This CDR3 has 17 residues. V shed 2 bases and J 4 bases; nucleotides not matched to a gene: 11. The CDR3 reads CASSYPGQGRAGETQYF. In nucleotides, the CDR3 is TGTGCCAGCAGTTACCCGGGACAGGGCCGGGCTGGAGAGACCCAGTACTTC.

This clonotype was counted ten times or more. The chain recombines TRBV28 with TRBJ2-7; D might be TRBD1 (5 bases). Germline loops: CDR1 MDHEN, CDR2 SYDVKM. The ends were cut back, 6 bases at V and 6 bases at J, with 18 bases in the middle. The CDR3 is made up of 14 amino acids. CDR3 bases: TGTGCCAGCAGCCTCGGACACAGGCTGGGCGAGCAGTACTTC. Translation gives CASSLGHRLGEQYF.

This clonotype was seen many times. This chain links TRBV5-5 with TRBJ1-2; TRBD1 matches 9 bases. The V and J ends lost 5 bases and 8 bases, in that order; junction bases with no gene match: 10. The CDR3 loop spans 14 amino acids. CDR1 is SGHKS and CDR2 is YYEKEE in the germline V gene (reference sequence). The CDR3: CASRLDRGFGGYTF. The CDR3 bases are TGTGCCAGCAGACTGGACAGGGGATTTGGCGGCTACACCTTC.

This clonotype was seen at least ten times. This sequence joins TRBV18 and TRBJ2-5; TRBD2 matches at 7 bases. V shed 2 bases and J 2 bases; nucleotides not matched to a gene: 14. In germline, CDR1 is KGHSH, CDR2 LQKENI. The CDR3 extends over 18 amino acids. CDR3 protein: CASSPLPRQRELQETQYF. DNA for the CDR3: TGTGCCAGCTCACCATTACCCCGGCAGCGGGAACTACAAGAGACCCAGTACTTC.

The V and J genes are TRBV5-4 and TRBJ1-2; no clear D. Germline CDR1 reads SGHNT; CDR2 reads YYREEE (reference sequence). Trimming took off 1 base at V and 1 base at J, with 5 bases between the two ends. There are 13 residues in the CDR3. Here the CDR3 reads CASSLPDNYGYTF. CDR3 nucleotides: TGTGCCAGCAGCTTGCCCGATAACTATGGCTACACCTTC.

This clonotype showed up many times. The DNA for the CDR3 is TGTGCCAGCAGCGTAGGGACGGCCACCTCCTTCTCTGGGGCCAACGTCCTGACTTTC. Translating gives CASSVGTATSFSGANVLTF. The chain carries TRBV9 and TRBJ2-6; D unresolved. In germline, CDR1 is SGDLS, CDR2 YYNGEE. Trimming took off 0 bases at V and 0 bases at J, with 16 bases between the two ends. This CDR3 region has 19 residues.

This clonotype has only a few counts. A read error is possible here, since a much larger clone lies one base away. This chain uses TRBV29-1 with TRBJ2-5, with D hard to call. From germline, CDR1 is SQVTM and CDR2 ANQGSEA. CDR3 length: 13 amino acids. This CDR3 is CSIEDAATLAQYF. CDR3 bases: TGCAGCATTGAAGATGCAGCCACCTTAGCCCAGTACTTC. Combining the CDR3 with reference TRBV29-1 and TRBJ2-5 gives the whole variable domain SAVISQKPSRDICQRGTSLTIQCQVDSQVTMMFWYRQQPGQSLTLIATANQGSEATYESGFVIDKFPISRPNLTFSTLTVSNMSPEDSSIYLCSIEDAATLAQYFGPGTRLLVL.